This TCR beta chain was sequenced for a study of T-cell reconstitution after alpha-beta-depleted transplantation in children. Study findings and constraints: The authors attributed T-cell counts and diversity one year after transplant mostly to newly produced T cells. By about two months after transplant, alpha-beta T cells reportedly arose from several hundred graft clones that had expanded. Some patients owed their high day-60 TCRbeta diversity to surviving recipient T cells and thymic progenitors.

The CDR3 spans 16 residues. J gave up 4 bases and V 2 bases, and 8 bases lay outside the gene matches. Germline assignment: CDR1 KGHSH and CDR2 LQKENI. As concerns this clonotype: Its target is unknown.

During its preparation, the TCRbeta library received unique molecular identifiers. TCRdb re-analysed the PCR reads in MiXCR, keeping a single row per CDR3 protein. This sample yields fewer than 550,000 distinct CDR3 sequences, of which 15% to 20% are seen a single time; around 30% belongs to the top ten. Sequences were derived from PBMCs, mostly from graft donor cells, sampled 360 days after TCRalphabeta/CD19-depleted stem cell transplant. The receptor was isolated from a boy younger than two who had a stem cell transplant for Wiskott-Aldrich syndrome, so the T cells may come from the graft donor. The V call is TRBV18, the J call TRBJ2-1, with 7 bases fitting TRBD1. CDR3 sequence reads: CASSPSPSGQYNEQFF. CDR3 in DNA: TGTGCCAGCTCACCATCCCCATCGGGACAGTACAATGAGCAGTTCTTC.